The 19 T cell receptor beta chains below were found in one sample sequenced in a study of graft-versus-host responses after intestinal transplantation. These receptors have no identified antigens. Method: immunoSEQ multiplex PCR; TCRdb's copy keeps in-frame clones and lacks some. This table holds about 94,000 clones, roughly 91% found once. The material was unstimulated CD8+ T cells sorted from spleen or lymph node cells, obtained before intestinal transplant. The receptors shown here come from a human donor who received an intestinal transplant.

The rearrangement links TRBV5-4 to TRBJ1-3, with D uncertain. This CDR3 has 14 amino acids. V lost 4 bases to trimming and J lost 0 bases, with 8 bases between them. The germline V gene encodes CDR1 SGHNT and CDR2 YYREEE (reference sequence). In DNA form, the CDR3 reads TGTGCCAGCAGCCGGGATTACTCTGGAAACACCATATATTTT. It yields the protein CASSRDYSGNTIYF.

The V call is TRBV7-9, the J call TRBJ2-1; no definite D call. The V and J ends lost 1 base and 2 bases respectively, with 12 bases between them. This CDR3 has 16 residues. Germline V gene lookup returns CDR1 SEHNR and CDR2 FQNEAQ (reference sequence). CDR3 loop: CASSLGAGATYNEQFF. The CDR3 DNA reads TGTGCCAGCAGCTTAGGAGCCGGTGCGACCTACAATGAGCAGTTCTTC.

In this sample, this clone turned up once. This chain joins TRBV7-9 and TRBJ1-1; D unresolved. Germline V CDR1 and CDR2: SEHNR, FQNEAQ (reference sequence). V lost 1 base, J lost 1 base, and 19 bases lay in between. The CDR3 consists of 18 residues. Written as DNA, the CDR3 is TGTGCCAGCAGCTTAGTGGAGGGAGCTCTCTCCGGGAACACTGAAGCTTTCTTT. Amino acid sequence: CASSLVEGALSGNTEAFF.

V usage is TRBV28 and J usage is TRBJ2-7; D is unresolved. Germline CDR1 MDHEN, CDR2 SYDVKM. Deletions cut 6 bases from V and 4 bases from J, with 22 bases between. This CDR3 is built from 16 residues. The CDR3 loop is CASSLTIRGGTYEQYF. As DNA, the CDR3 is TGTGCCAGCAGCCTCACAATCAGAGGTGGAACTTACGAGCAGTACTTC.

This chain uses TRBV12-5 with TRBJ1-2, with 7 positions matching TRBD1. The CDR3 runs 17 residues. The V gene's germline CDR1 is LGHNT and CDR2 FRNRAP. The ends lost 0 bases at V and 2 bases at J; junction bases unmatched: 9. This CDR3 reads CASGLVRWDRLNYGYTF. The CDR3 coding sequence is TGTGCTAGTGGTTTGGTAAGGTGGGACAGACTCAACTATGGCTACACCTTC.

The rearrangement uses TRBV23-1 and TRBJ1-4; possibly TRBD1 for D (5 bases). TRBV23-1 is filed as an ORF, its function uncertain. The CDR3 contains 14 residues. The V end lost 2 bases, the J end lost 8 bases, and 12 bases lay between the germline ends. The CDR3: CASSQEGTTEKLFF. The CDR3 nucleotides are TGCGCCAGCAGTCAAGAGGGGACTACGGAAAAACTGTTTTTT.

As for this clone: This sample includes further DNA sequences coding for the same CDR3. The chain joins TRBV6-1 to TRBJ2-7; 8 bases agree with TRBD1. The CDR3 is 14 residues long. The germline gives CDR1 MNHNS, CDR2 SASEGT. After removal of 6 bases from V and 4 bases from J, the junction contained 8 bases not matched to a gene. The DNA of the CDR3 is TGTGCCAGCAGCCCGGGGACAGGCCCTTACGAGCAGTACTTC. Protein: CASSPGTGPYEQYF.

The chain has TRBV18 and TRBJ1-1; TRBD1 matches at 7 bases. Looked up from germline, CDR1 is KGHSH and CDR2 is LQKENI. There are 15 residues in the CDR3. The junction had 8 bases not matched to a gene; V was cut back by 1 base and J by 6 bases. CDR3 protein: CASSPQSHRGAEAFF. The CDR3 bases are TGTGCCAGCTCACCACAATCTCACAGGGGAGCTGAAGCTTTCTTT.

The V and J genes are TRBV5-1 and TRBJ2-1; TRBD2 matches 14 bases. Germline V gene sequence: CDR1 SGHRS, CDR2 YFSETQ. The junction had 5 bases not matched to a gene; V was cut back by 4 bases and J by 8 bases. The CDR3 sequence is 15 residues long. The CDR3 here is CASSPGTSGSHEQFF. For the CDR3, the DNA is TGCGCCAGCAGCCCGGGGACTAGCGGGAGTCATGAGCAGTTCTTC.

The chain links TRBV15 to TRBJ2-7; TRBD2 matches at 10 bases. CDR1 and CDR2 from the germline V gene are LNHNV and YYDKDF (reference sequence). The CDR3 extends over 14 amino acids. V was clipped by 5 bases and J by 1 base; unmatched bases: 2. CDR3 protein: CATSEGLASYEQYF. CDR3 nucleotides: TGTGCCACCAGCGAGGGACTAGCGTCCTACGAGCAGTACTTC.

The rearrangement uses TRBV5-6 and TRBJ2-1; D is perhaps TRBD1 (6 bases). Germline-derived CDR1 and CDR2 are SGHDT and YYEEEE. V lost 2 bases to trimming and J lost 5 bases, with 17 bases between them. The CDR3 loop spans 16 amino acids. This CDR3 reads CASSFSPGTQNNEQFF. The CDR3 nucleotides read TGTGCCAGCAGCTTTTCTCCCGGGACACAGAACAATGAGCAGTTCTTC.

The J gene is TRBJ2-5, the V gene TRBV6-1, with D perhaps TRBD2 (6 bases). Germline loops: CDR1 MNHNS, CDR2 SASEGT. V lost 4 bases and J 4 bases, leaving 13 bases between the germline ends. The CDR3 totals 14 residues. CDR3 DNA sequence: TGTGCCAGCAGTGCGAGAGGAGGGATAGAGACCCAGTACTTC. It is translated as CASSARGGIETQYF.

The gene calls are TRBV11-2 and TRBJ2-3; 14 bases agree with TRBD2. Trimming took 4 bases from V and 0 from J; bases not matched to a gene: 3. This CDR3 comprises 17 residues. CDR1 and CDR2 from the germline V gene are SGHAT and FQNNGV. In DNA, the CDR3 is TGTGCCAGCAGCTCCGGACTAGCGGGGGGCAGCACAGATACGCAGTATTTT. Amino acid sequence: CASSSGLAGGSTDTQYF. The complete variable domain, with remaining parts taken from reference TRBV11-2 and TRBJ2-3, reads EAGVAQSPRYKIIEKRQSVAFWCNPISGHATLYWYQQILGQGPKLLIQFQNNGVVDDSQLPKDRFSAERLKGVDSTLKIQPAKLEDSAVYLCASSSGLAGGSTDTQYFGPGTRLTVL.

A note on this clone: Mismatch with germline at one junction end may stem from a read error. V and J are TRBV25-1 and TRBJ1-3; D unclear. The germline gives CDR1 MGHDK, CDR2 SYGVNS. This CDR3 is built from 15 residues. The CDR3 nucleotides are TGTGCCAACAGTGTAGGACTTAGCACGGGAAACACCATATATTTT. This encodes CANSVGLSTGNTIYF.

The rearrangement links TRBV27 to TRBJ1-5; a weak D match, TRBD1 (6 bases). The germline gives CDR1 MNHEY, CDR2 SMNVEV (reference sequence). V was pared by 3 bases and J by 6 bases, with 12 bases between. The CDR3 contains 14 residues. CDR3 residues: CASSFGTLAQPQHF. CDR3 nucleotide sequence: TGTGCCAGCAGTTTCGGGACACTGGCTCAGCCCCAGCATTTT.

This chain links TRBV2 with TRBJ2-7; TRBD1 aligns across 9 bases. The CDR3 runs to 15 residues. The V gene's germline CDR1 is SNHLY and CDR2 FYNNEI. Germline trimming cut 7 bases from V and 3 bases from J; bases unmatched to any gene: 10. CDR3 sequence reads: CASKEAGQGLYEQYF. CDR3 DNA sequence: TGTGCCAGCAAGGAGGCGGGACAGGGACTCTACGAGCAGTACTTC.

Regarding this clone: The sample contains more than one DNA sequence encoding this CDR3. The chain employs TRBV7-2 and TRBJ1-1; no clear D gene. V lost 0 bases to trimming and J lost 6 bases, with 8 bases between them. Germline V gene sequence: CDR1 SGHTA, CDR2 FQGNSA. The CDR3 runs to 13 residues. The CDR3: CASSLAFGAEAFF. The CDR3 DNA reads as TGTGCCAGCAGCTTAGCGTTTGGAGCTGAAGCTTTCTTT.

The V gene is TRBV4-3, the J gene TRBJ2-5; D may be TRBD1 (6 bases). The length of the CDR3 is 15 residues. Between the trimmed V and J ends, which lost 1 base and 2 bases, there was a span of 11 bases. Germline CDR1 LGHNA, CDR2 YSLEER. The CDR3 nucleotides read TGCGCCAGCAGCCAAGGGAGGACAGCTCAAGAGACCCAGTACTTC. It encodes CASSQGRTAQETQYF.

The rearrangement links TRBV5-6 to TRBJ2-5; D remains unclear. Germline V gene lookup returns CDR1 SGHDT and CDR2 YYEEEE. This CDR3 is 13 amino acids long. The ends were cut back, 1 base at V and 3 bases at J, with 7 bases in the middle. CDR3 amino acids: CASSLLSKETQYF. CDR3 in DNA: TGTGCCAGCAGCTTGCTATCGAAAGAGACCCAGTACTTC.